A single sample is the source of the 28 T cell receptor gamma chains below, sequenced in a study of γδ T cells in repeated Plasmodium falciparum infection. Bulk repertoires came from Vgamma9/Vdelta2+ or Vdelta2-negative gammadelta T cells flow-sorted from PBMC. TCRdb reprocessed the multiplex PCR reads through CATT. Of about 30,000 gamma-chain clones in the sample, 1.4% are singletons; the top ten hold around 19%. Sequenced material: gamma-delta T cells from blood. The receptor source for this set is a pool of human donors (malaria-infected and uninfected, not separated).

As for this clone: The protein TCRdb lists belongs to a much larger clone and differs from this DNA's translation at residue 10, which points to a read error; the protein shown is made from the DNA. V gene TRGV9 combines with J gene TRGJP. Matching the DNA to germline supplied the J gene, which TCRdb does not give. From germline, CDR1 is GITISATS and CDR2 ISYDGTV (reference sequence). The CDR3 is 17 amino acids. The CDR3 reads CALWEARQESGKKIKVF. In DNA, the CDR3 is TGTGCCTTGTGGGAGGCACGGCAAGAGTCGGGCAAAAAAATCAAGGTATTT.

Comments on this clone: This DNA's translation and the protein TCRdb lists, from a much larger clone, do not match at residue 6, likely due to a read error; the protein shown is translated from the DNA. The chain uses TRGV9 and TRGJP. The J gene, absent from TCRdb, was called here by matching the DNA to germline. CDR3 length: 17 residues. CDR1 is GITISATS and CDR2 is ISYDGTV in the germline V gene (reference sequence). V gave up 3 bases and J gave up 9 bases; unmatched junction bases: 11. CDR3 sequence (DNA): TGTGCCTTGTGGGAGATGTTGGTAGGGTTGGGCAAAAAAATCAAGGTATTT. It translates to CALWEMLVGLGKKIKVF.

This clone was detected many times. Only one base separates this from a far larger clonotype, so it likely reflects a read error. The same CDR3 can be traced to other DNA sequences in this sample. This chain uses TRGV9 with TRGJ1 or TRGJ2. Per germline, CDR1 GITISATS and CDR2 ISYDGTV (reference sequence). The CDR3 has 15 residues. The CDR3 region has the DNA TGTGCCCTGTGGGAGGTCTCCAGGAATTATTATAAGAAACTCTTT. Its translation: CALWEVSRNYYKKLF.

This clone was observed a few times. The translation of this DNA and the TCRdb protein of a much larger clone differ at residue 10, probably owing to a read error; the protein shown here is translated from the DNA. This chain connects TRGV9 to TRGJP. The J gene, not given by TCRdb, was assigned here from a germline match of the nucleotide sequence. The CDR3 is made up of 17 amino acids. CDR1 and CDR2 (germline): GITISATS, ISYDGTV (reference sequence). Here the CDR3 reads CALWEPIQESGKKIKVF. The CDR3 coding sequence is TGTGCCTTGTGGGAGCCTATACAAGAGTCGGGCAAAAAAATCAAGGTATTT.

This clone has a handful of counts. TCRdb assigns this DNA the protein of a much larger clone, which departs from its translation at residue 12; this likely reflects a read error, and the protein shown comes from translating the DNA. J is TRGJP and V is TRGV9. TCRdb is silent on the J gene; assignment here came from matching the DNA to germline. Germline V gene data show CDR1 as GITISATS and CDR2 as ISYDGTV (reference sequence). The CDR3 totals 18 residues. The CDR3 sequence: CALWENYAGELDKKIKVF. CDR3 DNA sequence: TGTGCCTTGTGGGAGAACTACGCGGGGGAGTTGGACAAAAAAATCAAGGTATTT.

Points on this clone: This likely stems from a read error, as it lies one base from a far larger clone. The sample carries other DNA sequences with the same CDR3. The J gene is TRGJ1 or TRGJ2, the V gene TRGV9. The J gene is absent in TCRdb and was assigned here via DNA matching to germline. The length of the CDR3 is 12 residues. Germline values: CDR1 GITISATS, CDR2 ISYDGTV (reference sequence). The CDR3 reads CALWEVSGKKLF. As DNA, the CDR3 is TGCGCCTTGTGGGAGGTGAGTGGGAAGAAACTCTTT.

Comments on this clone: A read error likely explains this, since a far larger clone differs by one base. Other DNA sequences of this sample code for an identical CDR3. The CDR3 DNA follows: TGTGCCTTGTGGGAGTACGGACAAGAGTTGGGCAAAAAAATCAAGGTGTTT. Amino acids: CALWEYGQELGKKIKVF. TRGV9 is the V gene, and the J gene was not called. The germline gives CDR1 GITISATS, CDR2 ISYDGTV (reference sequence). This CDR3 spans 17 amino acids.

This clone appeared many times. The rearrangement links TRGV4 to TRGJ1 or TRGJ2. The V and J ends lost 5 bases and 1 base, in that order; junction bases with no gene match: 11. The germline V gene has CDR1 EGSTGY and CDR2 YDSYTSSV. The CDR3 loop spans 15 amino acids. The CDR3 DNA reads TGTGCCACCTGGGCTGTCGTTCCCAATTATTATAAGAAACTCTTT. Protein product: CATWAVVPNYYKKLF.

This clone was detected ten times or more. The TCRdb protein comes from a much larger clone and disagrees with this DNA's translation at residue 6, likely due to a read error; the protein given here is derived from the DNA. The rearrangement uses TRGV9 and TRGJP. TCRdb gives no J gene; it was assigned here by matching the DNA to germline. The germline V gene has CDR1 GITISATS and CDR2 ISYDGTV (reference sequence). CDR3 size: 15 residues. V was clipped by 2 bases and J by 9 bases; unmatched bases: 4. The CDR3 loop reads CALWEGRLGKKIKVF. In DNA form, the CDR3 reads TGTGCCTTGTGGGAGGGTCGGTTGGGCAAAAAAATCAAGGTATTT.

This clone was detected a few times. TCRdb attributes to this sequence the protein of a much larger clone, which differs from the DNA translation at residue 6; a read error is likely, and the protein displayed is translated from the DNA. The chain links TRGV4 to TRGJ1 or TRGJ2. Germline V CDR1 and CDR2: EGSTGY, YDSYTSSV. V was clipped by 3 bases and J by 7 bases; unmatched bases: 12. The CDR3 sequence is 14 residues long. As DNA, the CDR3 is TGTGCCACCTGGGATTCCTTTGAGGGCTATAAGAAACTCTTT. It is translated as CATWDSFEGYKKLF.

This clone is labeled as medium-sized. The J gene is TRGJ1 or TRGJ2, the V gene TRGV9. Germline CDR1 reads GITISATS; CDR2 reads ISYDGTV (reference sequence). The CDR3 totals 13 residues. V was clipped by 0 bases and J by 7 bases; unmatched bases: 6. CDR3 coding DNA: TGTGCCTTGTGGGAGGTGCATGGATATAAGAAACTCTTT. Translating it yields CALWEVHGYKKLF.

In its sample, this clone was seen many times. This DNA's translation differs at residue 9 from TCRdb's protein, which comes from a much larger clone; a read error is likely, and the protein shown is translated from the DNA. V gene TRGV9 combines with J gene TRGJP. TCRdb leaves out the J gene; it was filled in here by matching the DNA to germline. The length of the CDR3 is 17 residues. CDR1 and CDR2 from the germline V gene are GITISATS and ISYDGTV (reference sequence). The chain's CDR3 is CALWEVPQKLGKKIKVF. CDR3 nucleotide sequence: TGTGCCTTGTGGGAGGTCCCGCAAAAGTTGGGCAAAAAAATCAAGGTATTT.

As concerns this clone: A much larger clone lies one base from this, so it may be a read error. A V gene of TRGV9 was called, but no J gene was assigned. Germline CDR1 is GITISATS and CDR2 is ISYDGTV (reference sequence). This CDR3 has 18 residues. The CDR3: CALWEVPHLLGNYYKELF. CDR3 coding DNA: TGTGCCTTGTGGGAGGTGCCCCATCTCTTGGGAAATTATTATAAGGAACTCTTT.

This clone was seen ten or more times. TCRdb lists the protein of a much larger clone for this DNA, which differs at residue 9, so this is likely a read error; the protein given here is translated from the DNA itself. The genes are TRGV2 and TRGJ1 or TRGJ2. TCRdb gives no J gene; it was assigned here by matching the DNA to germline. V lost 1 base, J lost 0 bases, and 9 bases stayed unmatched. Germline CDR1 reads EGSNGY; CDR2 reads YDSYNSKV. The CDR3 totals 16 residues. CDR3 residues: CATWDGILSNYYKKLF. In nucleotides, the CDR3 is TGTGCCACCTGGGACGGAATCCTTTCGAATTATTATAAGAAACTCTTT.

This clone has at least ten counts. This DNA's translation and the protein TCRdb lists, from a much larger clone, do not match at residue 3, likely due to a read error; the protein shown is translated from the DNA. The chain links TRGV3 to TRGJ1 or TRGJ2. As TCRdb names no J gene, one was assigned here on the basis of a DNA match to germline. The CDR3 extends over 15 amino acids. CDR1 is VTNTFY, CDR2 YDVSTARD, per germline (reference sequence). CDR3 loop: CAAWDRPTNYYKKLF. In DNA, the CDR3 is TGTGCCGCCTGGGACAGGCCGACGAATTATTATAAGAAACTCTTT.

This clone turned up a few times. This DNA translates differently at residue 7 from the TCRdb protein, which is that of a much larger clone; a read error is likely, and the protein shown is the DNA's own translation. The chain carries TRGV9 and TRGJP. Since TCRdb gives no J gene, matching the DNA to germline was used here to assign it. V lost 4 bases to trimming and J lost 9 bases; unmatched junction nucleotides: 12. This CDR3 comprises 17 residues. Germline assignment: CDR1 GITISATS and CDR2 ISYDGTV (reference sequence). The CDR3 DNA follows: TGTGCCTTGTGGGATAACATAAACGGGTTGGGCAAAAAAATCAAGGTATTT. It yields the protein CALWDNINGLGKKIKVF.

As regards this clone: The protein in TCRdb stems from a much larger clone and differs at residue 10 from this DNA's translation, likely a read error; here the protein is translated from the DNA. This chain connects TRGV9 to TRGJP. Since TCRdb gives no J gene, matching the DNA to germline was used here to assign it. The CDR3 spans 22 residues. Germline CDR1 and CDR2: GITISATS and ISYDGTV (reference sequence). V gave up 5 bases and J gave up 7 bases; unmatched junction bases: 26. The CDR3 reads CALWANREHIMGSELGKKIKVF. CDR3 sequence (DNA): TGTGCCTTGTGGGCTAACCGGGAGCATATCATGGGATCCGAGTTGGGCAAAAAAATCAAGGTATTT.

Concerning this clone itself: One base separates it from a far larger clone, so it is likely a read error. The chain joins TRGV9 to TRGJP1. TCRdb gives no J gene; it was assigned here by matching the DNA to germline. Germline V gives CDR1 GITISATS, CDR2 ISYDGTV (reference sequence). The CDR3 contains 11 residues. CDR3 in amino acids: CALWVGWFKIF. The DNA for the CDR3 is TGTGCCTTATGGGTAGGTTGGTTCAAGATATTT.

Comment on this clone: A far bigger clonotype differs at one base, so this is likely a read error. Distinct nucleotide sequences in the sample also encode this CDR3. The chain uses TRGV9 and TRGJ1 or TRGJ2. The J gene is not listed in TCRdb, so it was assigned here from a DNA match to germline. Losses at the gene ends were 0 bases for V and 10 bases for J; bases not matched to a gene: 9. Germline V gives CDR1 GITISATS, CDR2 ISYDGTV (reference sequence). The CDR3 contains 13 residues. The CDR3 sequence: CALWEVYPIKKLF. The CDR3 DNA is TGTGCCTTGTGGGAGGTGTACCCGATCAAGAAACTCTTT.

Concerning this clone: TCRdb shows a much larger clone's protein in place of this DNA's translation, and the two differ at residue 16, likely through a read error; the protein shown is translated from the DNA. The rearrangement joins TRGV9 to TRGJP. The J gene, missing from TCRdb, was assigned here through DNA to germline matching. The CDR3 contains 20 residues. Germline V gene lookup returns CDR1 GITISATS and CDR2 ISYDGTV (reference sequence). CDR3 DNA: TGTGCCTTGTGGGAGGTGCGACCCCTTGGGCGAGAGTTGGGCAAAGAAATCAAGGTATTT. It encodes CALWEVRPLGRELGKEIKVF.

The table lists this clone with many counts. The TCRdb protein, from a much larger clone, departs from this DNA's translation at residue 6, likely by read error; the protein shown derives from the DNA. The V call is TRGV9, the J call TRGJ1 or TRGJ2. Since TCRdb gives no J gene, matching the DNA to germline was used here to assign it. CDR3 length equals 14 residues. The junction had 13 bases not matched to a gene; V was cut back by 2 bases and J by 9 bases. Germline V gene lookup returns CDR1 GITISATS and CDR2 ISYDGTV (reference sequence). The CDR3 sequence is CALWEAQRGPKKLF. The DNA of the CDR3 is TGTGCCTTGTGGGAGGCGCAGAGGGGGCCTAAGAAACTCTTT.

About this clone itself: This likely traces to a read error, being one base from a far larger clone. The same CDR3 is also encoded by other DNA sequences in this sample. The V gene was identified as TRGV3, while no J gene was called. This CDR3 is 14 amino acids long. Germline lookup yields CDR1 VTNTFY and CDR2 YDVSTARD (reference sequence). In nucleotides, the CDR3 is TGTGCCACCTGGGACAGTCCGGGGGGTTATAAAAAACTCTTT. Translated: CATWDSPGGYKKLF.

This clone was picked up many times. TCRdb attributes to this sequence the protein of a much larger clone, which differs from the DNA translation at residue 6; a read error is likely, and the protein displayed is translated from the DNA. This chain uses TRGV9 with TRGJP. TCRdb offers no J gene call, so here the DNA was matched to germline to obtain one. This CDR3 contains 15 residues. V was clipped by 2 bases and J by 12 bases; unmatched bases: 7. Per germline, CDR1 GITISATS and CDR2 ISYDGTV (reference sequence). As DNA, the CDR3 is TGTGCCTTGTGGGAGGCGCGTCCGGGCAAAAAAATCAAGGTATTT. This encodes CALWEARPGKKIKVF.

This clone was detected ten times or more. The protein held in TCRdb is that of a much larger clone and does not match this DNA's translation at residue 13, likely because of a read error; the protein shown is translated from the DNA. The genes are TRGV9 and TRGJP. This CDR3 region has 16 residues. In germline, CDR1 is GITISATS, CDR2 ISYDGTV (reference sequence). In DNA form, the CDR3 reads TGTGCCTTGTGGGGCAGTAAAGAGTTGGGCAAAAAAACCAAGGTATTT. As protein: CALWGSKELGKKTKVF.

This clone has only a few counts. A read error likely explains why the TCRdb protein, taken from a much larger clone, differs from this DNA's translation at residue 10; the protein shown is translated from the DNA. The gene calls are TRGV4 and TRGJP2. The CDR3 has 13 residues. Germline lookup yields CDR1 EGSTGY and CDR2 YDSYTSSV. The CDR3 is CATWDASDWTKTF. CDR3 DNA sequence: TGTGCCACCTGGGATGCCAGTGATTGGACCAAGACGTTT.

The sample holds many counts of this clone. The rearrangement links TRGV3 to TRGJ1 or TRGJ2. Germline V gives CDR1 VTNTFY, CDR2 YDVSTARD (reference sequence). The J segment lost 0 bases and the V segment lost 5 bases, leaving 10 bases of the junction unmatched. The CDR3 is 15 amino acids. The CDR3 sequence is CATWAKGPNYYKKLF. DNA of the CDR3: TGTGCCACCTGGGCCAAGGGGCCGAATTATTATAAGAAACTCTTT.

Of note for this clone: The TCRdb protein, from a much larger clone, departs from this DNA's translation at residue 5, likely by read error; the protein shown derives from the DNA. The chain employs TRGV9 and TRGJP. TCRdb lists no J gene, so it was determined here by aligning the DNA to germline. Germline lookup yields CDR1 GITISATS and CDR2 ISYDGTV (reference sequence). This CDR3 has 18 amino acids. V shed 6 bases, J shed 9 bases, and the junction held 17 bases outside the gene matches. As DNA, the CDR3 is TGTGCCTTGTGGAAGGCCCAAAGTATAAGGTTGGGCAAAAAAATCAAGGTATTT. Protein sequence: CALWKAQSIRLGKKIKVF.

On this clone itself: This is likely an artifact of a read error, given a far larger clone one base away. This specimen includes other DNA sequences encoding the same CDR3. This chain links TRGV4 with TRGJ1 or TRGJ2. Because TCRdb records no J gene, it was assigned here through a match of the DNA to germline. Germline assignment: CDR1 EGSTGY and CDR2 YDSYTSSV. V was clipped by 0 bases and J by 8 bases; unmatched bases: 10. There are 14 residues in the CDR3. DNA of the CDR3: TGTGCCACCTGGGATGGGACCGGGACCCATAAGAAACTCTTT. Encoded protein: CATWDGTGTHKKLF.